A single sample is the source of the 14 T cell receptor beta chains below, sequenced in a study of shared clonotypes between healthy human individuals. TCRdb's copy holds only in-frame clones and misses some; the assay was immunoSEQ multiplex PCR. This table holds roughly 2 million clones, approximately 94% found once. The specimen sequenced was naive CD4+ T cells sorted from blood. Indicated subset: CD45RA+ positively selected. These receptors were collected from a man younger than 35 in good health.

This rearrangement joins TRBV2 to TRBJ2-1; D could derive from TRBD1 or TRBD2 (6 bases each). CDR3 size: 15 residues. V lost 4 bases and J 10 bases, leaving 20 bases between the germline ends. CDR1 and CDR2 (germline): SNHLY, FYNNEI. The CDR3 DNA sequence: TGTGCCAGCAGTGCTGGGGGGCTAGGCAGCGGGGAGCAGTTCTTC. Its translation: CASSAGGLGSGEQFF.

This rearrangement joins TRBV6-1 to TRBJ1-2; perhaps TRBD1 as D (5 bases). CDR1 and CDR2 from the germline V gene are MNHNS and SASEGT. V was pared by 10 bases and J by 4 bases, with 19 bases between. The CDR3 is made up of 14 amino acids. CDR3 nucleotides: TGTGCCACGGCCCATGGGACGGAGATCTATGGCTACACCTTC. This encodes CATAHGTEIYGYTF.

This clone was counted a single time. This chain uses TRBV11-2 with TRBJ2-7; no reliable D call. CDR1 and CDR2 (germline): SGHAT, FQNNGV. The V end lost 0 bases, the J end lost 2 bases, and 8 bases lay between the germline ends. The CDR3 extends over 14 amino acids. The CDR3 nucleotides are TGTGCCAGCAGCTTAGAGCCGGAGACCTACGAGCAGTACTTC. This codes for CASSLEPETYEQYF. Together with reference TRBV11-2 and TRBJ2-7, the CDR3 gives the full variable domain: EAGVAQSPRYKIIEKRQSVAFWCNPISGHATLYWYQQILGQGPKLLIQFQNNGVVDDSQLPKDRFSAERLKGVDSTLKIQPAKLEDSAVYLCASSLEPETYEQYFGPGTRLTVT.

The CDR3 here is CASSIGRANQPQHF. The CDR3, as DNA: TGTGCCAGCAGCATTGGACGGGCCAATCAGCCCCAGCATTTT. The chain combines TRBV9 with TRBJ1-5; no firm D call. CDR1 is SGDLS, CDR2 YYNGEE, per germline. This CDR3 is built from 14 residues. Trimming shortened V by 4 bases and J by 3 bases, and 11 bases separated the two germline ends. Using reference TRBV9 and TRBJ1-5 for the parts outside the CDR3, the full variable domain is DSGVTQTPKHLITATGQRVTLRCSPRSGDLSVYWYQQSLDQGLQFLIQYYNGEERAKGNILERFSAQQFPDLHSELNLSSLELGDSALYFCASSIGRANQPQHFGDGTRLSIL.

The J gene is TRBJ2-5, the V gene TRBV18; weak D call: TRBD1 (6 bases). V lost 0 bases and J lost 4, with 12 bases in between. Germline loops: CDR1 KGHSH, CDR2 LQKENI. This CDR3 is 15 amino acids long. CDR3 loop: CASSPPMGAPETQYF. In nucleotides, the CDR3 is TGTGCCAGCTCACCACCGATGGGGGCTCCAGAGACCCAGTACTTC.

This chain uses TRBV11-2 with TRBJ1-1; D might be TRBD1 (5 bases). The V end was cut by 5 bases, the J end by 0 bases, with 16 bases between. This CDR3 has 16 residues. From germline, CDR1 is SGHAT and CDR2 FQNNGV. In DNA, the CDR3 is TGTGCCAGCAGCCAACTGGGCTCGGGGGTGAACACTGAAGCTTTCTTT. Translation: CASSQLGSGVNTEAFF.

The V call is TRBV28, the J call TRBJ1-5; D not resolved. Germline lookup yields CDR1 MDHEN and CDR2 SYDVKM. V lost 5 bases, J lost 4 bases, and 12 bases lay in between. The CDR3 loop spans 14 amino acids. CDR3 sequence: CASSPDPPNQPQHF. In DNA, the CDR3 is TGTGCCAGCAGTCCGGACCCACCAAATCAGCCCCAGCATTTT.

The rearrangement links TRBV6-5 to TRBJ2-2; D not certain. Per the germline V gene, CDR1 is MNHEY and CDR2 is SVGAGI. The V gene lost 5 bases and the J gene lost 6 bases, with 10 bases spanning the gap. The CDR3 spans 13 residues. The CDR3 region has the DNA TGTGCCAGCAGTAAAACAGAGGCCGGGGAGCTGTTTTTT. Protein product: CASSKTEAGELFF.

CDR3 nucleotide sequence: TGCGCCAGCAGCCCGACGGGACAGACCTACGAGCAGTACTTC. Encoded protein: CASSPTGQTYEQYF. The chain is built from TRBV4-1 and TRBJ2-7; 7 bases fit TRBD1. Germline V gene data show CDR1 as MGHRA and CDR2 as YSYEKL. The CDR3 covers 14 residues. V dropped 4 bases and J dropped 2; count of bases not matched to a gene: 5.

The J gene is TRBJ2-3, the V gene TRBV4-3; 9 bases line up with TRBD1. J gave up 2 bases and V 1 base, and 4 bases lay outside the gene matches. Germline values: CDR1 LGHNA, CDR2 YSLEER. The CDR3 totals 16 residues. The CDR3 protein is CASSQGDRVLTDTQYF. The CDR3 DNA sequence: TGCGCCAGCAGCCAAGGGGACAGGGTCCTCACAGATACGCAGTATTTT.

This clone appeared a single time. V usage is TRBV19 and J usage is TRBJ2-5; D remains ambiguous. Germline V gene data show CDR1 as LNHDA and CDR2 as SQIVND (reference sequence). V was shortened by 8 bases and J by 4 bases, with 11 bases between the two germline ends. The length of the CDR3 is 12 residues. The CDR3 spells CASGEWGETQYF. CDR3 coding DNA: TGTGCCAGTGGGGAATGGGGAGAGACCCAGTACTTC.

The chain has TRBV10-3 and TRBJ1-2; D not certain. Germline CDR1 reads ENHRY; CDR2 reads SYGVKD. The CDR3 sequence is 16 residues long. V gave up 0 bases and J gave up 4 bases, with 15 bases separating them. The CDR3 here is CAISESGSRAGYGYTF. The CDR3 DNA reads TGTGCCATCAGTGAGTCAGGGAGTCGCGCGGGCTATGGCTACACCTTC.

The rearrangement uses TRBV7-3 and TRBJ2-7; TRBD2 aligns across 13 bases. Germline CDR1 is SGHTA and CDR2 is FQGTGA. This CDR3 has 16 amino acids. The J segment lost 0 bases and the V segment lost 4 bases, leaving 3 bases of the junction unmatched. The CDR3 DNA is TGTGCCAGCAGCTCCGGACTAGCGGGGGCCTCCTACGAGCAGTACTTC. It translates to CASSSGLAGASYEQYF.

The chain recombines TRBV6-1 with TRBJ2-7; 11 bases are shared with TRBD2. J gave up 3 bases and V 3 bases, and 4 bases lay outside the gene matches. This CDR3 has 15 residues. The germline V gene has CDR1 MNHNS and CDR2 SASEGT. CDR3 DNA sequence: TGTGCCAGCAGTGATTTAGCGGGAGGGAGCTACGAGCAGTACTTC. Residues: CASSDLAGGSYEQYF.